Listed here are 8 T cell receptor beta chains from one sample, sequenced in a study of blood T cell repertoires in COVID-19. Here immunoSEQ multiplex PCR was the method, and the copy in TCRdb shows in-frame clones only, minus some. The sample consists of a few hundred thousand clones, roughly 84% of them appearing once. Sequenced sample: peripheral blood. These receptors were taken from a woman younger than 30 with acute or convalescent COVID-19.

V gene TRBV19 combines with J gene TRBJ2-1; 9 nucleotides align to TRBD2. The CDR3 is made up of 17 amino acids. The V and J ends lost 3 bases and 1 base, in that order; junction bases with no gene match: 7. Germline loops: CDR1 LNHDA, CDR2 SQIVND (reference sequence). The CDR3 DNA reads as TGTGCCAGTAGTATTCGGCTAGCGGGGCTATCCTACAATGAGCAGTTCTTC. Translation gives CASSIRLAGLSYNEQFF. The full variable domain, with the rest looked up from reference TRBV19 and TRBJ2-1, is DGGITQSPKYLFRKEGQNVTLSCEQNLNHDAMYWYRQDPGQGLRLIYYSQIVNDFQKGDIAEGYSVSREKKESFPLTVTSAQKNPTAFYLCASSIRLAGLSYNEQFFGPGTRLTVL.

The rearrangement uses TRBV5-1 and TRBJ2-3, with TRBD2 matching 9 bases. After removal of 0 bases from V and 0 bases from J, the junction contained 2 bases not matched to a gene. The germline V gene encodes CDR1 SGHRS and CDR2 YFSETQ. The CDR3 is made up of 16 amino acids. The CDR3 coding sequence is TGCGCCAGCAGCTTGGGACTAGCGGCTAGCACAGATACGCAGTATTTT. Amino acid sequence: CASSLGLAASTDTQYF.

V is TRBV11-2 and J is TRBJ2-7; D not resolved. CDR1 SGHAT and CDR2 FQNNGV come from the germline V gene. Trimming pared 3 bases from V and 0 bases from J, leaving 9 bases between. This CDR3 is built from 14 residues. The CDR3 spells CASSFLGFSYEQYF. The CDR3 nucleotides are TGTGCCAGCAGCTTCTTGGGCTTCTCCTACGAGCAGTACTTC.

This rearrangement joins TRBV15 to TRBJ2-7, with D maybe TRBD1 (6 bases). The V gene's germline CDR1 is LNHNV and CDR2 YYDKDF (reference sequence). The CDR3 is made up of 14 amino acids. V lost 5 bases and J lost 2, with 13 bases in between. CDR3 nucleotide sequence: TGTGCCACCAGCCAGAGACAGGTCCCCTACGAGCAGTACTTC. Protein sequence: CATSQRQVPYEQYF.

The chain couples TRBV7-2 to TRBJ1-4, with D possibly being TRBD1 (6 bases). V lost 2 bases and J lost 4, with 11 bases in between. The germline gives CDR1 SGHTA, CDR2 FQGNSA. The CDR3 runs 15 residues. The CDR3 DNA is TGTGCCAGCAGCTTAATGACAGGACGTAATGAAAAACTGTTTTTT. Encoded protein: CASSLMTGRNEKLFF.

The chain has TRBV7-3 and TRBJ1-2, with D possibly being TRBD1 (5 bases). With 1 base removed from V and 7 bases from J, the gap between germline ends came to 13 bases. The CDR3 totals 14 residues. The germline gives CDR1 SGHTA, CDR2 FQGTGA. The CDR3 spells CASSLSSYGGGYTF. CDR3 DNA: TGTGCCAGCAGCTTAAGTTCATACGGGGGTGGCTACACCTTC.

This sequence joins TRBV6-2 or TRBV6-3 and TRBJ2-7; possible D gene TRBD2, 5 bases. V lost 2 bases, J lost 6 bases, and 5 bases lay in between. The CDR3 loop spans 11 amino acids. Germline V lookup: CDR1 MNHEY, CDR2 SVGEGT. As DNA, the CDR3 is TGTGCCAGCAGTTACGGGAGCGAGCAGTACTTC. Translated, it gives CASSYGSEQYF.

This clone was seen a handful of times. The chain combines TRBV4-3 with TRBJ2-7; D gene unclear. V lost 0 bases and J lost 3, with 9 bases in between. Germline assignment: CDR1 LGHNA and CDR2 YSLEER. The CDR3 runs 14 residues. The CDR3 sequence is CASSQDNNVYEQYF. CDR3 bases: TGCGCCAGCAGCCAAGATAACAACGTCTACGAGCAGTACTTC.